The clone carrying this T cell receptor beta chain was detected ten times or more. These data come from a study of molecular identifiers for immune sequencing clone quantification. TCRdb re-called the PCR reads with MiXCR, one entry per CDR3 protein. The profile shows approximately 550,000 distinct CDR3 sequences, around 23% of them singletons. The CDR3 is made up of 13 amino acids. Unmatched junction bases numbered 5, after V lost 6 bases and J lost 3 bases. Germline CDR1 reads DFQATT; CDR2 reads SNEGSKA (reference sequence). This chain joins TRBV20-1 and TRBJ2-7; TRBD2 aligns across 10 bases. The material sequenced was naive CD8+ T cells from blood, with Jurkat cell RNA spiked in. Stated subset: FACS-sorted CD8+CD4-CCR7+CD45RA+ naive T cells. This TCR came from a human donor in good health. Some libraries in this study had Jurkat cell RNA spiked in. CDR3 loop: CSAKLAGGYEQYF. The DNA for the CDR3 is TGCAGTGCCAAATTAGCGGGGGGCTACGAGCAGTACTTC.